Shown below are 19 T cell receptor beta chains from a single sample sequenced in a study of a mutant IDH1 vaccine in newly diagnosed glioma. Time point noted: week 47, end of study. Topical imiquimod accompanied each vaccine dose, which consisted of 300 ug of mutant IDH1 20-mer peptide. These TCRs are of unknown antigen specificity. Clones were read by immunoSEQ multiplex PCR, and TCRdb kept only the in-frame ones, dropping some. Of fewer than 40,000 clones listed, 75% to 95% are singletons. Sequenced here: PBMCs, sampled from a glioma patient whose treatment included an IDH1 peptide vaccine. These receptors originate from a woman between 40 and 50 years old with glioma.

J is TRBJ1-2 and V is TRBV5-6, with 9 bases that match TRBD1. Germline assignment: CDR1 SGHDT and CDR2 YYEEEE. CDR3 size: 17 residues. V trimming: 3 bases; J trimming: 5 bases; junction bases outside the gene matches: 14. DNA for the CDR3: TGTGCCAGCAGCTCCACCGAGTGGGACAGGGAAGGGTATGGCTACACCTTC. This gives the protein CASSSTEWDREGYGYTF.

The rearrangement uses TRBV9 and TRBJ1-1, with 7 positions matching TRBD1. The CDR3 sequence is 16 residues long. The germline V gene encodes CDR1 SGDLS and CDR2 YYNGEE. The V segment lost 1 base and the J segment 1 base; nucleotides outside the gene matches: 7. The CDR3 DNA is TGTGCCAGCAGCGTAACCCCTGGGACAGCGAACACTGAAGCTTTCTTT. This codes for CASSVTPGTANTEAFF. The whole variable domain, filled in from reference TRBV9 and TRBJ1-1, reads DSGVTQTPKHLITATGQRVTLRCSPRSGDLSVYWYQQSLDQGLQFLIQYYNGEERAKGNILERFSAQQFPDLHSELNLSSLELGDSALYFCASSVTPGTANTEAFFGQGTRLTVV.

The genes are TRBV5-1 and TRBJ2-2; TRBD1 might be the D (5 bases). CDR1 is SGHRS, CDR2 YFSETQ, per germline. This CDR3 is 15 amino acids long. V lost 5 bases to trimming and J lost 0 bases, with 11 bases between them. CDR3 sequence: CASRVVRANTGELFF. The CDR3 nucleotides are TGCGCCAGCAGAGTAGTCAGGGCGAACACCGGGGAGCTGTTTTTT.

This clone was observed a single time. CDR3 residues: CATSTTGGNTEAFF. Written as DNA, the CDR3 is TGTGCCACCAGCACTACCGGGGGGAACACTGAAGCTTTCTTT. The chain combines TRBV15 with TRBJ1-1; perhaps TRBD1 as D (5 bases). CDR1 and CDR2 (germline): LNHNV, YYDKDF (reference sequence). The V end lost 4 bases, the J end lost 1 base, and 10 bases lay between the germline ends. The CDR3 is 14 residues long.

The rearrangement links TRBV7-6 to TRBJ2-2, with 9 bases lining up with TRBD1. J gave up 6 bases and V 4 bases, and 6 bases lay outside the gene matches. The CDR3 is made up of 15 amino acids. CDR1 and CDR2 (germline): SGHVS, FNYEAQ. CDR3 sequence reads: CASSSAGTGPGELFF. The CDR3 DNA reads as TGTGCCAGCAGCTCCGCCGGGACAGGGCCCGGGGAGCTGTTTTTT.

The chain has TRBV18 and TRBJ2-2; tentatively, D is TRBD2 (5 bases). Germline CDR1 KGHSH, CDR2 LQKENI. The V end lost 3 bases, the J end lost 4 bases, and 15 bases lay between the germline ends. The CDR3 is 16 amino acids. CDR3 bases: TGTGCCAGCTCACCCCGGGGTAGCCGGGGCACCGGGGAGCTGTTTTTT. It is translated as CASSPRGSRGTGELFF.

The V and J genes are TRBV6-1 and TRBJ2-2; 15 bases line up with TRBD2. V lost 4 bases and J lost 6; bases outside the gene matches: 6. Per the germline V gene, CDR1 is MNHNS and CDR2 is SASEGT. This CDR3 has 17 residues. For the CDR3, the DNA is TGTGCCAGCAGTGGGACTAGCGGGAGGGCCGTGGCCGGGGAGCTGTTTTTT. Translation gives CASSGTSGRAVAGELFF.

The V call is TRBV6-1, the J call TRBJ2-7, with a tentative D call TRBD1 (6 bases). Trimming removed 5 bases from V and 5 bases from J, with 13 bases in between. The CDR3 consists of 13 residues. CDR1 and CDR2 (germline): MNHNS, SASEGT. CDR3 amino acids: CASSLGQYNEQYF. The CDR3 bases are TGTGCCAGCAGTCTCGGACAGTACAACGAGCAGTACTTC.

The chain employs TRBV2 and TRBJ2-7; no clear D gene. The CDR3 extends over 12 amino acids. The V and J ends lost 8 bases and 4 bases respectively, with 12 bases between them. Germline values: CDR1 SNHLY, CDR2 FYNNEI. Here the CDR3 reads CASGVLTYEQYF. DNA of the CDR3: TGTGCCAGCGGCGTGCTGACTTACGAGCAGTACTTC.

The CDR3 sequence: CASSLRQGNTGELFF. The DNA for the CDR3 is TGTGCCAGCAGCTTGAGACAGGGGAACACCGGGGAGCTGTTTTTT. The V and J genes are TRBV5-4 and TRBJ2-2; 7 positions match TRBD1. Germline CDR1 SGHNT, CDR2 YYREEE (reference sequence). V dropped 1 base and J dropped 1; count of bases not matched to a gene: 1. The CDR3 is 15 residues long.

This clone was counted once. V usage is TRBV5-1 and J usage is TRBJ1-1; D may be TRBD1 (6 bases). V was trimmed by 2 bases and J by 10 bases, leaving 24 bases between them. The CDR3 length is 16 residues. The germline gives CDR1 SGHRS, CDR2 YFSETQ. Written as DNA, the CDR3 is TGCGCCAGCAGCTTACAGGGCAGCGGGAGCGGGAATCGAGCTTTCTTT. Its protein product is CASSLQGSGSGNRAFF.

This rearrangement joins TRBV5-6 to TRBJ1-6; maybe TRBD1 (6 bases). Germline V CDR1 and CDR2: SGHDT, YYEEEE. V lost 4 bases, J lost 7 bases, and 9 bases lay in between. The CDR3 runs 13 residues. CDR3 amino acids: CASSPRGNSPLHF. The CDR3 region has the DNA TGTGCCAGCAGCCCCAGGGGAAATTCACCCCTCCACTTT.

The V gene is TRBV10-3, the J gene TRBJ2-2; tentative D call: TRBD2 (6 bases). Germline V gene sequence: CDR1 ENHRY, CDR2 SYGVKD. With 6 bases removed from V and 2 bases from J, the gap between germline ends came to 16 bases. The CDR3 spans 16 residues. The CDR3 DNA reads TGTGCCATCAGGCGAGACGCGGGGCTTAACACCGGGGAGCTGTTTTTT. Protein: CAIRRDAGLNTGELFF.

The rearrangement joins TRBV2 to TRBJ2-6; D gene ambiguous. CDR1 and CDR2 (germline): SNHLY, FYNNEI. The germline V and J ends were trimmed by 5 bases and 0 bases, with 8 bases remaining between them. CDR3 length equals 15 residues. CDR3 sequence: CASSPDVSGANVLTF. The CDR3 DNA reads as TGTGCCAGCAGTCCGGACGTCTCTGGGGCCAACGTCCTGACTTTC.

The CDR3 loop reads CSVEVGPYRVSEAFF. The CDR3 coding sequence is TGCAGCGTTGAGGTAGGCCCGTACCGTGTTTCTGAAGCTTTCTTT. The J gene is TRBJ1-1, the V gene TRBV29-1; D is unresolved. Germline values: CDR1 SQVTM, CDR2 ANQGSEA. V lost 3 bases to trimming and J lost 6 bases, with 20 bases between them. The CDR3 is 15 residues long.

This chain connects TRBV30 to TRBJ1-2, with D possibly matching TRBD1 (5 bases). Germline V lookup: CDR1 GTSNPN, CDR2 SVGIG (reference sequence). The CDR3 covers 16 residues. V lost 5 bases and J 4 bases, leaving 23 bases between the germline ends. The CDR3 nucleotides are TGTGCCTGGTCGGCACAGGCCTACCCTACGGCCTATGGCTACACCTTC. As protein: CAWSAQAYPTAYGYTF.

CDR3 in amino acids: CASSEYRGQDTQYF. DNA of the CDR3: TGTGCCAGCAGTGAGTACAGGGGGCAAGATACGCAGTATTTT. The rearrangement joins TRBV25-1 to TRBJ2-3; 9 positions agree with TRBD1. This CDR3 is 14 amino acids long. J was trimmed by 5 bases and V by 3 bases; bases with no gene match: 3. The germline V gene encodes CDR1 MGHDK and CDR2 SYGVNS. Full variable domain (outside the CDR3, taken from reference TRBV25-1 and TRBJ2-3): EADIYQTPRYLVIGTGKKITLECSQTMGHDKMYWYQQDPGMELHLIHYSYGVNSTEKGDLSSESTVSRIRTEHFPLTLESARPSHTSQYLCASSEYRGQDTQYFGPGTRLTVL.

This sequence joins TRBV2 and TRBJ1-1; D is perhaps TRBD1 (5 bases). This CDR3 is 15 amino acids long. The V end was cut by 4 bases, the J end by 2 bases, with 14 bases between. Germline lookup yields CDR1 SNHLY and CDR2 FYNNEI. CDR3 nucleotide sequence: TGTGCCAGCAGTGCGCGACAGTTATCCAACACTGAAGCTTTCTTT. As protein: CASSARQLSNTEAFF.

CDR3 in DNA: TGTGCCAGCCTATTATCAGGGCGGACTGAAGCTTTCTTT. Its translation is CASLLSGRTEAFF. The V call is TRBV28, the J call TRBJ1-1, with D perhaps TRBD1 (5 bases). CDR3 length: 13 amino acids. The V gene lost 8 bases and the J gene lost 5 bases, with 15 bases spanning the gap. Germline V gene lookup returns CDR1 MDHEN and CDR2 SYDVKM.